The text below deals with one T cell receptor beta chain. A quantity of about 0.5 to 1 ug RNA underwent reverse transcription using random hexamers. The method of amplification for TCR beta CDR3 was immunoSEQ multiplex PCR, covering 54 Vbeta and 13 Jbeta. TCRdb re-called the immunoSEQ multiplex PCR reads through MiXCR, storing one row per CDR3 protein. The data hold 150,000 to 190,000 distinct CDR3 sequences, with about 95% observed a single time. The sample originates from a study of CD8 T cells in Susac syndrome. CDR3 length: 15 amino acids. The V gene's germline CDR1 is SQVTM and CDR2 ANQGSEA. Trimming cost V 6 bases and J 2 bases; bases outside gene matches: 8.

The clonotype originates from a human donor with multiple sclerosis. The chain has TRBV29-1 and TRBJ1-2, with 11 bases that match TRBD1. Sequenced sample: CD8+ T cells from PBMCs. The CDR3, as DNA: TGCAGCGTCGACGGACAGGGGGCGAGGAACTATGGCTACACCTTC. Protein: CSVDGQGARNYGYTF. The full variable domain, in which reference TRBV29-1 and TRBJ1-2 provide the parts outside the CDR3, is SAVISQKPSRDICQRGTSLTIQCQVDSQVTMMFWYRQQPGQSLTLIATANQGSEATYESGFVIDKFPISRPNLTFSTLTVSNMSPEDSSIYLCSVDGQGARNYGYTFGSGTRLTVV.